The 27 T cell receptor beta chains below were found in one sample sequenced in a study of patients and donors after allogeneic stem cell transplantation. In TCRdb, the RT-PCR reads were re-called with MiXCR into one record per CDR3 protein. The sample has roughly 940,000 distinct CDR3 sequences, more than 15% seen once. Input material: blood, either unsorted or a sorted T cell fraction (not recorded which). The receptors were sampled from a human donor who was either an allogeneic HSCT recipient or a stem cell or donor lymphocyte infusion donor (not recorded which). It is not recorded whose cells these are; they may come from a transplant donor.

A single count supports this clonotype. CDR3 protein: CASWDSNTGELFF. CDR3 bases: TGTGCCAGTTGGGACTCAAACACCGGGGAGCTGTTTTTT. The chain is built from TRBV7-8 and TRBJ2-2; TRBD2 might be the D (6 bases). Deletions cut 9 bases from V and 2 bases from J, with 10 bases between. CDR3 size: 13 residues. Per germline, CDR1 SGHVS and CDR2 FQNEAQ.

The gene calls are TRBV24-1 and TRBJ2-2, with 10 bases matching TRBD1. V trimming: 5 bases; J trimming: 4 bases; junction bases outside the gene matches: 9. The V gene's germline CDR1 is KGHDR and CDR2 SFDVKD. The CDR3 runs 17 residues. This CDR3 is CATSAGTGVSLTGELFF. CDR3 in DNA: TGTGCCACCAGTGCCGGGACAGGGGTCTCCCTCACCGGGGAGCTGTTTTTT.

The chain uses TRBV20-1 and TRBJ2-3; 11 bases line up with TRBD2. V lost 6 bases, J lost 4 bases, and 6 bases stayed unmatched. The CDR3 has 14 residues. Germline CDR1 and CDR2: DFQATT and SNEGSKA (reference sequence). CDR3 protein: CSAVLAGGSDTQYF. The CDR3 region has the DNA TGCAGTGCCGTTTTAGCGGGAGGGTCAGATACGCAGTATTTT.

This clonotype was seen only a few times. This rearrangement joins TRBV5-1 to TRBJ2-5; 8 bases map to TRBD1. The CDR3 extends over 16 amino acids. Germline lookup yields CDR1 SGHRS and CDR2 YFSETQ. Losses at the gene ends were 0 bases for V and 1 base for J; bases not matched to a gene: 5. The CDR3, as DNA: TGCGCCAGCAGCTTGGTTGGACAGGGATCCCAAGAGACCCAGTACTTC. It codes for CASSLVGQGSQETQYF.

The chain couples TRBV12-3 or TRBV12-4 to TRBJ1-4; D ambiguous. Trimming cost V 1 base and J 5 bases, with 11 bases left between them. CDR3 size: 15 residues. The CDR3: CASSLDLGLNEKLFF. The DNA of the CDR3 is TGTGCCAGCAGTTTAGACTTGGGCCTGAATGAAAAACTGTTTTTT.

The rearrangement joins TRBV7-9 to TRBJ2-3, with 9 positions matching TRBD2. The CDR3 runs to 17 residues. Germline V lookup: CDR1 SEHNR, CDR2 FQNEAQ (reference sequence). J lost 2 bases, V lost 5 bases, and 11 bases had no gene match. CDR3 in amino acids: CASSAPGLAMYTDTQYF. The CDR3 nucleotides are TGTGCCAGCAGCGCTCCGGGACTAGCAATGTACACAGATACGCAGTATTTT.

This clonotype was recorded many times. The CDR3: CSARDPKNTEAFF. For the CDR3, the DNA is TGCAGTGCTAGAGACCCAAAGAACACTGAAGCTTTCTTT. The chain joins TRBV20-1 to TRBJ1-1; D gene uncertain. The CDR3 covers 13 residues. Trimming removed 0 bases at V and 1 base at J, with 6 bases between. Germline V gene sequence: CDR1 DFQATT, CDR2 SNEGSKA (reference sequence).

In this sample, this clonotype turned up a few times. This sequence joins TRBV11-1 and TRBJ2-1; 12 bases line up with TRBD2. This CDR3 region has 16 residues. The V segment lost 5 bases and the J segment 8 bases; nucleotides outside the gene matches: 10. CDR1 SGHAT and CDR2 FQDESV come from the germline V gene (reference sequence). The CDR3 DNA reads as TGTGCCAGCAGCGAACTTCTAGCGGGGGGGCAGGATGAGCAGTTCTTC. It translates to CASSELLAGGQDEQFF.

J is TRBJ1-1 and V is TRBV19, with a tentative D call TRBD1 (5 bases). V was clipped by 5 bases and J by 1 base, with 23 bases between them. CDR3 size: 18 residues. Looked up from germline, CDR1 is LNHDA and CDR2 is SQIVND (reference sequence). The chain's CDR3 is CASSRQGGTKITNTEAFF. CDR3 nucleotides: TGTGCCAGTAGTCGTCAGGGCGGGACGAAGATAACGAACACTGAAGCTTTCTTT.

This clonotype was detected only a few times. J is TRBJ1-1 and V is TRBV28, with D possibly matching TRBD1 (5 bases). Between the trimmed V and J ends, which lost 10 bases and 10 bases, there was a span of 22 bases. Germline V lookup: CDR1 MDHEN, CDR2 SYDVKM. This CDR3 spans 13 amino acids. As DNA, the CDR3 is TGTGCCACCCGAGGGATAGGGGCGCAGGGAGCTTTCTTT. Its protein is CATRGIGAQGAFF.

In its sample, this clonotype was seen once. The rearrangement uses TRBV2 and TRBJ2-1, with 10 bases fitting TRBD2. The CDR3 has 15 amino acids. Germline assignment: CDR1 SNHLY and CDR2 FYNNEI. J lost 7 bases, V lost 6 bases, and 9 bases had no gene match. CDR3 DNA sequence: TGTGCCAGCAGGCCGCCTAGCGGGAGTAGGAATGAGCAGTTCTTC. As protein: CASRPPSGSRNEQFF.

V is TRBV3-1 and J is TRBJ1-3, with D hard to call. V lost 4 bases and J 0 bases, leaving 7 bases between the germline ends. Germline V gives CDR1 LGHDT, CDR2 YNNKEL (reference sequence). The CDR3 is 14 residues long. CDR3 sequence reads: CASSPDRSGNTIYF. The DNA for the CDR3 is TGTGCCAGCAGCCCAGACCGCTCTGGAAACACCATATATTTT.

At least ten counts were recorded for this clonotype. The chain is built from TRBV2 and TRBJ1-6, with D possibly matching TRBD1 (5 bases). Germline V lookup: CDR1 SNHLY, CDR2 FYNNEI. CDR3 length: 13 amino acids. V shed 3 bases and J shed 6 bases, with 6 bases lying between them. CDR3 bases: TGTGCCAGCAGTGAGGGACGTAATTCACCCCTCCACTTT. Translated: CASSEGRNSPLHF.

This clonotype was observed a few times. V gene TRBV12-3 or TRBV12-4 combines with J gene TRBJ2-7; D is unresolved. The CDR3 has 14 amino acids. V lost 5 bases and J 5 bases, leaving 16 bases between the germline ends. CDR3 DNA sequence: TGTGCCAGCAGTCTCAGACGCCTCCCCCACGAGCAGTACTTC. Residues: CASSLRRLPHEQYF.

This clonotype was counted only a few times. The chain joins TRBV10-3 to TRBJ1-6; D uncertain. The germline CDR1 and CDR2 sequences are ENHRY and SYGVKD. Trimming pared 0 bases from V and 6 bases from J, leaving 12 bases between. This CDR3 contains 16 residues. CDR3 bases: TGTGCCATCAGTGAGTCTTTGGGGTTAGGTAATTCACCCCTCCACTTT. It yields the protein CAISESLGLGNSPLHF.

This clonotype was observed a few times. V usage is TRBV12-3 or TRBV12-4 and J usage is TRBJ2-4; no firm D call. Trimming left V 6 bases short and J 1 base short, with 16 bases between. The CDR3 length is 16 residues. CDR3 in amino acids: CASSGWNFSAKNIQYF. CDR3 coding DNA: TGTGCCAGCAGCGGGTGGAACTTTTCGGCCAAAAACATTCAGTACTTC.

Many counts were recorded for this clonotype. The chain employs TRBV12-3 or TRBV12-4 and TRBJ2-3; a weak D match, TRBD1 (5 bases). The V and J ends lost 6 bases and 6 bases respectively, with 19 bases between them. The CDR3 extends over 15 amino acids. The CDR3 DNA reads TGTGCCAGCAGGTCATCAGGGCCCCTCATGGATACGCAGTATTTT. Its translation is CASRSSGPLMDTQYF.

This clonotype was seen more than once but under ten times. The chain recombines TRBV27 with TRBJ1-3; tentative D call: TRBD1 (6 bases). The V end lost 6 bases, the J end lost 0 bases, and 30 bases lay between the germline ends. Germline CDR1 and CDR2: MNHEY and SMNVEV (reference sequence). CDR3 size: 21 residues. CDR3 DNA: TGTGCCAGCAGGCCAACCCCGGGACTCCCAGGAGCGGGGGCCTCTGGAAACACCATATATTTT. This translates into CASRPTPGLPGAGASGNTIYF.

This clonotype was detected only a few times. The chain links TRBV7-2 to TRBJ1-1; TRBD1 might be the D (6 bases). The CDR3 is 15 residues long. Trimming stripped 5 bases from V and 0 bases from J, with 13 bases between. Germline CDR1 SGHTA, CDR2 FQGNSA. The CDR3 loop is CASSGRGTLNTEAFF. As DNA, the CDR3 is TGTGCCAGCAGCGGTCGTGGGACACTGAACACTGAAGCTTTCTTT.

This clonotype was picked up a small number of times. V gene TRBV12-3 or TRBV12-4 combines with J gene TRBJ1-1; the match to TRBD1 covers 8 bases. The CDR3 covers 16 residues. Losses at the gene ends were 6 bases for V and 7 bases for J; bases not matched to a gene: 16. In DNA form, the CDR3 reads TGTGCCAGCAGCCCAATAGCCGACAGGGGAAAGGGTGAAGCTTTCTTT. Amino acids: CASSPIADRGKGEAFF.

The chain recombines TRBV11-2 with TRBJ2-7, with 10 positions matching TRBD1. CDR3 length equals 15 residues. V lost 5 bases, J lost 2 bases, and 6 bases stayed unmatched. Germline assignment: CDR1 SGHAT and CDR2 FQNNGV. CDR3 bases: TGTGCCAGCAGCATTGCCGGGACAGGGGCCTACGAGCAGTACTTC. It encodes CASSIAGTGAYEQYF.

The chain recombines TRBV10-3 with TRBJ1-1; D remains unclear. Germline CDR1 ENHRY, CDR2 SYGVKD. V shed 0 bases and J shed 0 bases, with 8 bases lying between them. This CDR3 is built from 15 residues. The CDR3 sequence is CAISESAAMNTEAFF. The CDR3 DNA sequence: TGTGCCATCAGTGAGTCTGCAGCGATGAACACTGAAGCTTTCTTT.

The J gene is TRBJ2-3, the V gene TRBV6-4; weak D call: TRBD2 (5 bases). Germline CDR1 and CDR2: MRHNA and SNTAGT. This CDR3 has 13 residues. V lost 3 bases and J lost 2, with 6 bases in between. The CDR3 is CASSEAATDTQYF. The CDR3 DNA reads TGTGCCAGCAGTGAAGCGGCCACAGATACGCAGTATTTT.

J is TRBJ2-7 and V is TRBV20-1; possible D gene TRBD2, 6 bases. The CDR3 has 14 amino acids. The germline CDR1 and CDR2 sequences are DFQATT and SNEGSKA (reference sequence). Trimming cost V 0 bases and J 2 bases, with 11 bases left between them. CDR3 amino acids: CSARDVAAAYEQYF. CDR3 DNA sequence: TGCAGTGCTAGAGATGTAGCGGCCGCCTACGAGCAGTACTTC.

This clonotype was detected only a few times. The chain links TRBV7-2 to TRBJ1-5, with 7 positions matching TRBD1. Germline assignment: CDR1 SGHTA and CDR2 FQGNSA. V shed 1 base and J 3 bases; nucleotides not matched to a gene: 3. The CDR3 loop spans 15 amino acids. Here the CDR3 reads CASSLEQGNNQPQHF. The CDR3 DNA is TGTGCCAGCAGCTTAGAACAGGGGAACAATCAGCCCCAGCATTTT.

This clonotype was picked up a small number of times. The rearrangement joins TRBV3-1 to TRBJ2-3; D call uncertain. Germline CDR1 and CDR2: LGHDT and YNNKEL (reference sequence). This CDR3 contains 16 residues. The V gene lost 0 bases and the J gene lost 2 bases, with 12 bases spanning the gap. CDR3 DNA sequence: TGTGCCAGCAGCCAAGATCAGTCAGCGACCACAGATACGCAGTATTTT. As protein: CASSQDQSATTDTQYF.

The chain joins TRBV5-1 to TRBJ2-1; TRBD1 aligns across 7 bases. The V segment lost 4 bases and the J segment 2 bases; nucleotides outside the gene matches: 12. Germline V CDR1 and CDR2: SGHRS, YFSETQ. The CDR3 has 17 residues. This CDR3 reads CASSTYPGTATYNEQFF. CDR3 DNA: TGCGCCAGCAGCACCTACCCCGGGACAGCGACCTACAATGAGCAGTTCTTC.